These T cell receptor beta chains were read from a single sample in a study of control samples from healthy donors and cancer patients. Libraries were prepared by immunoSEQ multiplex PCR; TCRdb keeps only in-frame clonotypes and omits some of them. The table includes 210,000 or so clones, around 90% detected once. Sequencing used blood. Receptors were obtained from a man aged 25 to 40 in good health. Both conserved end residues are part of each CDR3. Fields, in order: D gene, clone size, CDR3 length, J gene, V gene, CDR3 DNA, CDR3 protein. A D gene is named only where the DNA matches it firmly. Some rows have no size entry. The others give once, few or many, or a class for an expanded clone.

D gene: -
clone size: -
CDR3 length: 13
J gene: TRBJ1-4
V gene: TRBV29-1
CDR3 DNA: TGCAGCGTCTCTTATTCTGGGAGCGAAAAACTGTTTTTT
CDR3 protein: CSVSYSGSEKLFF

D gene: -
clone size: -
CDR3 length: 16
J gene: TRBJ1-4
V gene: TRBV10-3
CDR3 DNA: TGTGCCATCAGTGAGTCGACATCGGGGGGCCGTGAAAAACTGTTTTTT
CDR3 protein: CAISESTSGGREKLFF

D gene: TRBD2
clone size: -
CDR3 length: 18
J gene: TRBJ2-3
V gene: TRBV4-1
CDR3 DNA: TGCGCCAGCAGCCAAAGCCCCGGACTAGCGGAGTACACAGATACGCAGTATTTT
CDR3 protein: CASSQSPGLAEYTDTQYF

D gene: -
clone size: -
CDR3 length: 14
J gene: TRBJ1-2
V gene: TRBV7-8
CDR3 DNA: TGTGCCAGCAGCCCCAACAGGGCCAACTATGGCTACACCTTC
CDR3 protein: CASSPNRANYGYTF

D gene: -
clone size: -
CDR3 length: 19
J gene: TRBJ2-2
V gene: TRBV27
CDR3 DNA: TGTGCCAGCAGTTTATCCAACCCTCACACCGGGGGTGCTACCGGGGAGCTGTTTTTT
CDR3 protein: CASSLSNPHTGGATGELFF

D gene: -
clone size: -
CDR3 length: 15
J gene: TRBJ1-5
V gene: TRBV5-1
CDR3 DNA: TGCGCCAGCAGCGTCAAAGGGGACACCCCGCTCGGAAGGCATTTT
CDR3 protein: CASSVKGDTPLGRHF

D gene: -
clone size: -
CDR3 length: 13
J gene: TRBJ2-1
V gene: TRBV5-1
CDR3 DNA: TGCGCCAGCAGCTTGGATTACTACAATGAGCAGTTCTTC
CDR3 protein: CASSLDYYNEQFF

D gene: TRBD2
clone size: -
CDR3 length: 16
J gene: TRBJ2-3
V gene: TRBV6-5
CDR3 DNA: TGTGCCAGCAGTTACTCGAGTGGGGGGGGCACAGATACGCAGTATTTT
CDR3 protein: CASSYSSGGGTDTQYF

D gene: -
clone size: -
CDR3 length: 17
J gene: TRBJ2-3
V gene: TRBV18
CDR3 DNA: TGTGCCAGCTCACCCCTGTCTCCTCGTGGAAGCACAGATACGCAGTATTTT
CDR3 protein: CASSPLSPRGSTDTQYF

D gene: -
clone size: -
CDR3 length: 15
J gene: TRBJ1-1
V gene: TRBV10-2
CDR3 DNA: TGCGCCAGCAGTGAAATTCACACAGGGTTGAATGGGGCTTTCTTT
CDR3 protein: CASSEIHTGLNGAFF

D gene: -
clone size: -
CDR3 length: 16
J gene: TRBJ1-6
V gene: TRBV19
CDR3 DNA: TGTGCCAGTAGTGAGCGACTCTGGAACTTCATATCACCCCTCCACTTT
CDR3 protein: CASSERLWNFISPLHF

D gene: -
clone size: -
CDR3 length: 14
J gene: TRBJ2-3
V gene: TRBV10-1
CDR3 DNA: TGCGCCAGCAGTGAAGGGGGGGGCACAGATACGCAGTATTTT
CDR3 protein: CASSEGGGTDTQYF

D gene: -
clone size: -
CDR3 length: 16
J gene: TRBJ1-1
V gene: TRBV15
CDR3 DNA: TGTGCCACCAGCAGAGATCGAAACAGGCGGAACACTGAAGCTTTCTTT
CDR3 protein: CATSRDRNRRNTEAFF

D gene: TRBD1
clone size: -
CDR3 length: 14
J gene: TRBJ1-6
V gene: TRBV19
CDR3 DNA: TGTGCCAGTAGTATGCCGGACAGGGTTTCACCCCTCCACTTT
CDR3 protein: CASSMPDRVSPLHF

D gene: -
clone size: -
CDR3 length: 11
J gene: TRBJ2-7
V gene: TRBV6-2/TRBV6-3
CDR3 DNA: TGTGCCAGCAGCTATGTCTGGGAGCAGTACTTC
CDR3 protein: CASSYVWEQYF

D gene: TRBD2
clone size: -
CDR3 length: 15
J gene: TRBJ2-3
V gene: TRBV5-1
CDR3 DNA: TGCGCCAGCAGCTCGGGACTAGCGGGGCCAGATACGCAGTATTTT
CDR3 protein: CASSSGLAGPDTQYF

D gene: TRBD2
clone size: -
CDR3 length: 16
J gene: TRBJ2-2
V gene: TRBV27
CDR3 DNA: TGTGCCAGCAGCCCTTTTAGCGGGGTAAACACCGGGGAGCTGTTTTTT
CDR3 protein: CASSPFSGVNTGELFF

D gene: -
clone size: once
CDR3 length: 17
J gene: TRBJ1-2
V gene: TRBV15
CDR3 DNA: TGTGCCACCAGCAGCGGCCTCCAGGGGAACGGAAGCTATGGCTACACCTTC
CDR3 protein: CATSSGLQGNGSYGYTF

D gene: -
clone size: -
CDR3 length: 13
J gene: TRBJ1-2
V gene: TRBV12-3/TRBV12-4
CDR3 DNA: TGTGCCAGCAGTCCAGGACAGAGCTATGGCTACACCTTC
CDR3 protein: CASSPGQSYGYTF

D gene: -
clone size: -
CDR3 length: 12
J gene: TRBJ2-2
V gene: TRBV18
CDR3 DNA: TGTGCCAGCTCATCCTACACCGGGGAGCTGTTTTTT
CDR3 protein: CASSSYTGELFF

D gene: -
clone size: once
CDR3 length: 13
J gene: TRBJ1-2
V gene: TRBV6-6
CDR3 DNA: TGTGCCAGCAGCCCAGACGGGGGTACTGGCTACACCTTC
CDR3 protein: CASSPDGGTGYTF

D gene: -
clone size: -
CDR3 length: 14
J gene: TRBJ1-2
V gene: TRBV14
CDR3 DNA: TGTGCCAGCAGCCAAGGTCTGATTAACTATGGCTACACCTTC
CDR3 protein: CASSQGLINYGYTF

D gene: -
clone size: -
CDR3 length: 16
J gene: TRBJ1-3
V gene: TRBV11-2
CDR3 DNA: TGTGCCAGCAGCTTAGCAGGGCAGCTCTCTGGAAACACCATATATTTT
CDR3 protein: CASSLAGQLSGNTIYF

D gene: -
clone size: -
CDR3 length: 12
J gene: TRBJ2-3
V gene: TRBV10-3
CDR3 DNA: TGTGCCATCAGTGGCACGTCGGATACGCAGTATTTT
CDR3 protein: CAISGTSDTQYF

D gene: -
clone size: -
CDR3 length: 14
J gene: TRBJ1-5
V gene: TRBV6-5
CDR3 DNA: TGTGCCAGCAGTTACTCGGGGGGCAATCAGCCCCAGCATTTT
CDR3 protein: CASSYSGGNQPQHF